The sample holds a few counts of the clone carrying this T cell receptor (beta chain). Its antigen is undetermined. The sample belongs to a study of T-cell memory formation after mild COVID-19. General study results and limits: The CD4+ clones that contracted clustered mainly within CM and EM, and the CD8+ clones concentrated in EMRA.

The J segment lost 2 bases and the V segment lost 5 bases, leaving 5 bases of the junction unmatched. The CDR3 covers 14 residues. Germline V gene sequence: CDR1 SGHTA, CDR2 FQGTGA. TCRdb analysed the 5' RACE reads with MiXCR anew, one entry per CDR3 protein. The table shows approximately 400,000 distinct CDR3 sequences, with 20% to 25% occurring only once. The sequenced material came from PBMCs or a T cell subset sorted from them (not recorded which). The chain recombines TRBV7-3 with TRBJ2-7; 8 bases line up with TRBD2. The origin of this receptor is an adult woman who had mild COVID-19 (a few samples of this study predate the infection). Cell type and time point are not known. The CDR3 DNA is TGTGCCAGCAGCCCCGGGGGGGGACCCTACGAGCAGTACTTC. Residues: CASSPGGGPYEQYF.